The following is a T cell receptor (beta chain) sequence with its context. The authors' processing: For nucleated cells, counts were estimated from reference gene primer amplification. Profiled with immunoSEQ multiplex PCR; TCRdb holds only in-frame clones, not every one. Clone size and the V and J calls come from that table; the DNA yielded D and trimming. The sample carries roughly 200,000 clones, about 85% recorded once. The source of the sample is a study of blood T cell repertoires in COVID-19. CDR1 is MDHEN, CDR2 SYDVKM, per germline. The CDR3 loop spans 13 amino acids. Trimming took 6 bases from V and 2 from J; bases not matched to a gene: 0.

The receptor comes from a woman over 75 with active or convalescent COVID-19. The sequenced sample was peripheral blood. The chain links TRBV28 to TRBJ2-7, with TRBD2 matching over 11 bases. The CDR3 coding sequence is TGTGCCAGCAGACTAGCGGGGGCCTACGAGCAGTACTTC. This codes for CASRLAGAYEQYF.